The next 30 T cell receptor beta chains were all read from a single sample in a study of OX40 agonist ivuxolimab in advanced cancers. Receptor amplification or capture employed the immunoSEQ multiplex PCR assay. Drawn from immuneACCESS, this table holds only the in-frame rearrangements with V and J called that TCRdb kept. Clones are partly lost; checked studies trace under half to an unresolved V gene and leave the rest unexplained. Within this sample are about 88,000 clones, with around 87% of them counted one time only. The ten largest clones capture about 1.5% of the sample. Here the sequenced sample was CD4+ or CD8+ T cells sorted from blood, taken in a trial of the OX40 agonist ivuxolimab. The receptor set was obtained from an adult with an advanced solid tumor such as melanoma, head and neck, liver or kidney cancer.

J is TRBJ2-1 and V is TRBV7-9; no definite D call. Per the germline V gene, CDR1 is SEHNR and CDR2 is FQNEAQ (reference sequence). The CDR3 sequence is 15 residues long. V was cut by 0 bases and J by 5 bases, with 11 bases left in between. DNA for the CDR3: TGTGCCAGCAGCTTAGCTTATGTCCCCAACAATGAGCAGTTCTTC. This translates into CASSLAYVPNNEQFF.

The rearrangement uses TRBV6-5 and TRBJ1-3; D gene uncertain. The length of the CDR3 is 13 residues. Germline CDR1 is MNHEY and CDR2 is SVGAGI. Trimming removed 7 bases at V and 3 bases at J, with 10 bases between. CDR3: CASTGGGGNTIYF. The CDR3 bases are TGTGCCAGCACAGGAGGAGGTGGAAACACCATATATTTT.

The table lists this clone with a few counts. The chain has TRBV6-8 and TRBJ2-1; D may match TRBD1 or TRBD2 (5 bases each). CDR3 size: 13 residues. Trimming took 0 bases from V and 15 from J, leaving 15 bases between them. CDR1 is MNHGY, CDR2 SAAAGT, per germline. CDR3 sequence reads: CASSYSRDAAAFF. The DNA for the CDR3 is TGTGCCAGCAGTTACTCGAGGGACGCCGCGGCGTTCTTC.

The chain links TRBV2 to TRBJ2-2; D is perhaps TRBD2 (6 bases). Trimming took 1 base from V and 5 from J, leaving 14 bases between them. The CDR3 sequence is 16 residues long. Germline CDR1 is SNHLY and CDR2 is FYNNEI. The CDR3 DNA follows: TGTGCCAGCAGTGAAGACTCCGGGAGAGAAACCGGGGAGCTGTTTTTT. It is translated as CASSEDSGRETGELFF.

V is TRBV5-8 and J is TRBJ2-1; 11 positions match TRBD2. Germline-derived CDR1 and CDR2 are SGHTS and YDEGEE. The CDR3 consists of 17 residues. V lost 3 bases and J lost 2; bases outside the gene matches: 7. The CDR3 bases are TGTGCCAGCAGCTCTCCTAGCGGGGGGATCGCCTACAATGAGCAGTTCTTC. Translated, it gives CASSSPSGGIAYNEQFF.

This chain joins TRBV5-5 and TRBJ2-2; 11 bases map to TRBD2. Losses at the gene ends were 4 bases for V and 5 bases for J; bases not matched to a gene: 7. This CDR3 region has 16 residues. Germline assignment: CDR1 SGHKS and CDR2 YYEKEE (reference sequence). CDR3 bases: TGTGCCAGCAGCCCTCTAGCGGGAGGTGGGACCGGGGAGCTGTTTTTT. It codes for CASSPLAGGGTGELFF.

CDR3 loop: CASRAPGAWDIQYF. CDR3 DNA sequence: TGTGCCAGCAGAGCCCCGGGGGCGTGGGACATTCAGTACTTC. The V gene is TRBV6-1, the J gene TRBJ2-4; D may be TRBD1 or TRBD2 (6 bases each). This CDR3 contains 14 residues. Trimming left V 6 bases short and J 8 bases short, with 17 bases between. Germline V gives CDR1 MNHNS, CDR2 SASEGT.

The CDR3 DNA reads as TGTGCCAGCAGCAACAGGGGGAATTCACCCCTCCACTTT. It encodes CASSNRGNSPLHF. The chain joins TRBV5-8 to TRBJ1-6; 8 bases fit TRBD1. V dropped 4 bases and J dropped 7; count of bases not matched to a gene: 1. The germline gives CDR1 SGHTS, CDR2 YDEGEE. The CDR3 spans 13 residues.

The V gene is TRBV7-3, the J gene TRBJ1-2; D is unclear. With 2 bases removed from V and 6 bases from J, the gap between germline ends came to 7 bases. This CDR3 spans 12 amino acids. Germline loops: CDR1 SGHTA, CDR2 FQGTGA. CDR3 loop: CASSLSRDGYTF. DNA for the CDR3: TGTGCCAGCAGCTTATCAAGGGATGGCTACACCTTC.

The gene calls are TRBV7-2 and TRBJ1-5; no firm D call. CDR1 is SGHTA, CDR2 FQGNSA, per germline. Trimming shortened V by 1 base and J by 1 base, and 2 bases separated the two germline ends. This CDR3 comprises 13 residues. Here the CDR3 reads CASSLDSNQPQHF. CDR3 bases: TGTGCCAGCAGCTTAGACAGCAATCAGCCCCAGCATTTT.

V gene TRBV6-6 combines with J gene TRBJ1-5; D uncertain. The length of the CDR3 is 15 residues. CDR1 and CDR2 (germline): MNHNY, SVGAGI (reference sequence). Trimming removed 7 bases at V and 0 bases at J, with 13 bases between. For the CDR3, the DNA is TGTGCCAGCATCGGGCAAGGTACTAGCAATCAGCCCCAGCATTTT. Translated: CASIGQGTSNQPQHF.

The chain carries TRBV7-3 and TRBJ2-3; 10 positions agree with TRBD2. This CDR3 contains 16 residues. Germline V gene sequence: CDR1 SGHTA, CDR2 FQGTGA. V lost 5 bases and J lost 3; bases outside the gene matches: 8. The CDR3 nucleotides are TGTGCCAGCAGCCCAGCAGCGGGGGGGCTGACAGATACGCAGTATTTT. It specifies CASSPAAGGLTDTQYF.

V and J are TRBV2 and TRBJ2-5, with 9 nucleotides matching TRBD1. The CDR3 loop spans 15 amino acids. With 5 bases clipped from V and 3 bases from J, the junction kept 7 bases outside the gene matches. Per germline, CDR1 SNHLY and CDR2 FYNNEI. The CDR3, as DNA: TGTGCCAGCAGTACCACCGGGACAGGGAAAGAGACCCAGTACTTC. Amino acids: CASSTTGTGKETQYF.

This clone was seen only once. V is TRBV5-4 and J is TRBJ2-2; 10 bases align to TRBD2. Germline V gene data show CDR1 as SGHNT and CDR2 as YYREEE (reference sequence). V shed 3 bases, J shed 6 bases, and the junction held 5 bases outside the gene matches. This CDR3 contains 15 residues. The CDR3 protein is CASSWTSGGAGELFF. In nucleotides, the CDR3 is TGTGCCAGCAGCTGGACTAGCGGAGGGGCCGGGGAGCTGTTTTTT.

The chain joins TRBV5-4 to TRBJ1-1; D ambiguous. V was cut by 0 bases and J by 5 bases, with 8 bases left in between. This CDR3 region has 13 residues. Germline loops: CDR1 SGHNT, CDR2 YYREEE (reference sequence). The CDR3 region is CASSLAIGTEAFF. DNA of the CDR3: TGTGCCAGCAGCTTGGCGATTGGAACTGAAGCTTTCTTT.

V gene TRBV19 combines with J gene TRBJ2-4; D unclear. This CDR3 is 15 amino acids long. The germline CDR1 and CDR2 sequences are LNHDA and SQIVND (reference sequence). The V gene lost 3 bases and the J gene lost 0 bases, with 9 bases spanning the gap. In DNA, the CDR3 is TGTGCCAGTAGTATCCAACACCTAGCCAAAAACATTCAGTACTTC. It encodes CASSIQHLAKNIQYF.

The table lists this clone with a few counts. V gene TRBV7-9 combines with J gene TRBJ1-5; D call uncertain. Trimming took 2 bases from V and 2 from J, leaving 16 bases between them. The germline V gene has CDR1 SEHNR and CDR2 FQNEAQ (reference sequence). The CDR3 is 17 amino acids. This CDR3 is CASSLSLPGVGNQPQHF. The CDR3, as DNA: TGTGCCAGCAGCTTATCCCTCCCCGGGGTGGGCAATCAGCCCCAGCATTTT.

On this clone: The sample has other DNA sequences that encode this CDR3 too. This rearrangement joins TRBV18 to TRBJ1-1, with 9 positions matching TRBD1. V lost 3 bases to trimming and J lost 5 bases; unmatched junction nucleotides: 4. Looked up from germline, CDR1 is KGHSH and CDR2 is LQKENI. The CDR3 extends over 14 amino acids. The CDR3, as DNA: TGTGCCAGCTCACCCGGGACAGGGAATACTGAAGCTTTCTTT. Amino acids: CASSPGTGNTEAFF.

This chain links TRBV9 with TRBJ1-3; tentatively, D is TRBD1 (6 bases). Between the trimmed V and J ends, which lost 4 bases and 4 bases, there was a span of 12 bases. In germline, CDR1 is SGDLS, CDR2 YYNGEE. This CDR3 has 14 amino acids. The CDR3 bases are TGTGCCAGCAGCCTACAGGGATCCGGAAACACCATATATTTT. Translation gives CASSLQGSGNTIYF. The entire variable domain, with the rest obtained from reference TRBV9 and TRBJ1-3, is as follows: DSGVTQTPKHLITATGQRVTLRCSPRSGDLSVYWYQQSLDQGLQFLIQYYNGEERAKGNILERFSAQQFPDLHSELNLSSLELGDSALYFCASSLQGSGNTIYFGEGSWLTVV.

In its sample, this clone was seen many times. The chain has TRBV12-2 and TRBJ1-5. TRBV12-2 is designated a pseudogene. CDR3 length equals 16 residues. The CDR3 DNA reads TGTGCAAGTCGCTTAGCGCCGGCGGTGGGCAATCAGCCCCAGCATTTT. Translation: CASRLAPAVGNQPQHF.

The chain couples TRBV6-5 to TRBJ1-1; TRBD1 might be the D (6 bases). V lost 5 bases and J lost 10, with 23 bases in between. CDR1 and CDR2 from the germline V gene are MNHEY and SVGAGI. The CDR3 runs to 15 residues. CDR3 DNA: TGTGCCAGCAGTCCTGAGAATTCCGGGACAAGGGCAGCTTTCTTT. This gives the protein CASSPENSGTRAAFF.

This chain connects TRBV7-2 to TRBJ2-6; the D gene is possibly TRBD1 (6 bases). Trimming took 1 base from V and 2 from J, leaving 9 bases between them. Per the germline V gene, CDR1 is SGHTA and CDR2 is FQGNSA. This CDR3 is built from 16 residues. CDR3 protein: CASSLEQGAGANVLTF. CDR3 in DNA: TGTGCCAGCAGCTTAGAACAGGGTGCTGGGGCCAACGTCCTGACTTTC.

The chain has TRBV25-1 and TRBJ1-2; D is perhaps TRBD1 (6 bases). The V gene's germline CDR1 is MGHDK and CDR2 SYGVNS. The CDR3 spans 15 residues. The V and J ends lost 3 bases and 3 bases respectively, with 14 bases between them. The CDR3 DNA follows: TGTGCCAGCAGTGAGGGGGCAGGACGGGACTATGGCTACACCTTC. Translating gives CASSEGAGRDYGYTF.

In nucleotides, the CDR3 is TGTGCCAGCCTACGTAGGGAGGGCGGGTACGAGCAGTACTTC. Translating gives CASLRREGGYEQYF. J is TRBJ2-7 and V is TRBV6-1, with TRBD2 matching 7 bases. Germline V gene sequence: CDR1 MNHNS, CDR2 SASEGT. Unmatched junction bases numbered 11, after V lost 8 bases and J lost 4 bases. The CDR3 runs to 14 residues.

DNA of the CDR3: TGTGCCAGCAGTAATCCGGGACGGCTTTATGGCTACACCTTC. Translation gives CASSNPGRLYGYTF. The chain uses TRBV7-2 and TRBJ1-2; TRBD1 is a possible D gene (5 bases). Trimming took 6 bases from V and 5 from J, leaving 16 bases between them. This CDR3 has 14 residues. The germline V gene encodes CDR1 SGHTA and CDR2 FQGNSA.

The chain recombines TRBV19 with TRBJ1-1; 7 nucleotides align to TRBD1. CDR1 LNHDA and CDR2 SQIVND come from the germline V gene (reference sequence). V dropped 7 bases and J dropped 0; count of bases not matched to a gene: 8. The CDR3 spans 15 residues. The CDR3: CASTHGTDMNTEAFF. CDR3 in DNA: TGTGCCAGTACTCACGGGACAGACATGAACACTGAAGCTTTCTTT.

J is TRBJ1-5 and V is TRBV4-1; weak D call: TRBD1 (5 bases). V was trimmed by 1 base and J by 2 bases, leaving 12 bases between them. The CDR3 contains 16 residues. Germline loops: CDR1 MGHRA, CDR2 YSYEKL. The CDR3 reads CASSQVYGGGNQPQHF. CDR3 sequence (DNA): TGCGCCAGCAGCCAAGTGTACGGGGGGGGCAATCAGCCCCAGCATTTT.

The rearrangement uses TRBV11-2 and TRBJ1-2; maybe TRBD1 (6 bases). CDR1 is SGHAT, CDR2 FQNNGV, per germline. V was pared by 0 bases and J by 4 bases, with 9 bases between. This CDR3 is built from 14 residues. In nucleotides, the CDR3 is TGTGCCAGCAGCTTAGAAGGGGGAACCTATGGCTACACCTTC. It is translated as CASSLEGGTYGYTF.

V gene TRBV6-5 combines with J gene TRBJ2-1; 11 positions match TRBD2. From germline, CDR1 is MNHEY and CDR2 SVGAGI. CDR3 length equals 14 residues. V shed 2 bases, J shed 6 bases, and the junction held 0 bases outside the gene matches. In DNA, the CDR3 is TGTGCCAGCAGTTACACTAGCGGGGGCAATGAGCAGTTCTTC. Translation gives CASSYTSGGNEQFF.

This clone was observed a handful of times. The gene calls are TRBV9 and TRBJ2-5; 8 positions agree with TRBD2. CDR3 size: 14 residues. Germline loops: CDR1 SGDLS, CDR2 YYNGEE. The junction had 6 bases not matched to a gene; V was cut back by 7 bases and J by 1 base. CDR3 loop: CASAPGTSQETQYF. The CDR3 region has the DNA TGTGCCAGCGCCCCCGGGACTAGCCAAGAGACCCAGTACTTC.